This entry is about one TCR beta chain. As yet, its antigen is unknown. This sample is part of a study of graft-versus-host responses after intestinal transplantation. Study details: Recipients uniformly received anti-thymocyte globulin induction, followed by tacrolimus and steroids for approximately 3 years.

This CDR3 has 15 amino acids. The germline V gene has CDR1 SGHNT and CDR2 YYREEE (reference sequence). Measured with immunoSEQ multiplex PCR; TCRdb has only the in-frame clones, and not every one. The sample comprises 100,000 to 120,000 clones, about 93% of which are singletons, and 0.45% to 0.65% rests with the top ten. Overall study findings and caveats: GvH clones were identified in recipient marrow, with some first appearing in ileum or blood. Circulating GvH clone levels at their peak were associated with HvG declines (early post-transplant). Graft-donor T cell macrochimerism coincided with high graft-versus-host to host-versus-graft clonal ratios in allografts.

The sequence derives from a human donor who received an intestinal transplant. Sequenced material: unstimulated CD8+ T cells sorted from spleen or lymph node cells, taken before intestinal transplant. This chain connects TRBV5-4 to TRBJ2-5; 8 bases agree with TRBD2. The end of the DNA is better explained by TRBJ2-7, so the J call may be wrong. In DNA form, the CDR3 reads TGTGCCAGCAGCTTCCCGCTAGCGGGTACCTACGAGCAGTACTTC. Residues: CASSFPLAGTYEQYF.